One sample yielded the 6 T cell receptor beta chains listed below, sequenced in a study of T cell responses to AZD1222 COVID-19 vaccine. Clones were sequenced by immunoSEQ multiplex PCR, and TCRdb holds only the in-frame ones, with some missing. The sample holds approximately 140,000 clones, more than 85% seen once. The sample consisted of peripheral blood, taken 28 days after the second AZD1222 dose. Receptors originate from an adult who received the AZD1222 COVID-19 vaccine.

CDR3 sequence (DNA): TGTGCCAGCAGTTTTCTCCCGACATTGAACACTGAAGCTTTCTTT. Protein: CASSFLPTLNTEAFF. The J gene is TRBJ1-1, the V gene TRBV28; D remains unclear. The germline CDR1 and CDR2 sequences are MDHEN and SYDVKM. This CDR3 is 15 amino acids long. V shed 3 bases and J shed 0 bases, with 11 bases lying between them.

V is TRBV27 and J is TRBJ1-2, with D possibly TRBD1 on 5 matching bases. CDR3 length: 17 residues. Trimming shortened V by 5 bases and J by 4 bases, and 23 bases separated the two germline ends. Germline CDR1 is MNHEY and CDR2 is SMNVEV (reference sequence). The CDR3 DNA reads as TGTGCCAGCAGTCCCTTGGGGCTGACGGGGGATTCCTATGGCTACACCTTC. Residues: CASSPLGLTGDSYGYTF.

The V call is TRBV5-4, the J call TRBJ2-3, with D perhaps matching TRBD2 (5 bases). The V and J ends lost 0 bases and 0 bases respectively, with 11 bases between them. The CDR3 length is 16 residues. Germline CDR1 and CDR2: SGHNT and YYREEE (reference sequence). CDR3 protein: CASSLASSSSTDTQYF. The CDR3 DNA reads TGTGCCAGCAGCTTGGCTAGCAGTAGTAGCACAGATACGCAGTATTTT.

The chain combines TRBV30 with TRBJ1-5, with 7 bases that match TRBD1. The length of the CDR3 is 13 residues. From germline, CDR1 is GTSNPN and CDR2 SVGIG (reference sequence). J was trimmed by 5 bases and V by 2 bases; bases with no gene match: 3. CDR3 amino acids: CAWSIQGDQPQHF. For the CDR3, the DNA is TGTGCCTGGAGTATCCAGGGGGATCAGCCCCAGCATTTT.

The gene calls are TRBV18 and TRBJ1-2; a weak D match, TRBD1 (6 bases). The CDR3 is made up of 13 amino acids. Trimming took off 6 bases at V and 1 base at J, with 9 bases between the two ends. Germline V CDR1 and CDR2: KGHSH, LQKENI. The CDR3 protein is CASSKDSNYGYTF. The CDR3, as DNA: TGTGCCAGCTCCAAGGACAGTAACTATGGCTACACCTTC.

The table lists this clone with a count of one. V and J are TRBV5-1 and TRBJ2-1; 14 nucleotides line up with TRBD2. Germline CDR1 is SGHRS and CDR2 is YFSETQ. J lost 8 bases, V lost 4 bases, and 8 bases had no gene match. The CDR3 is 16 residues long. CDR3 DNA: TGCGCCAGCAGCACGGGACTAGCGGGAGATAGGGATGAGCAGTTCTTC. Amino acid sequence: CASSTGLAGDRDEQFF. The full variable domain, its missing parts supplied by reference TRBV5-1 and TRBJ2-1, is KAGVTQTPRYLIKTRGQQVTLSCSPISGHRSVSWYQQTPGQGLQFLFEYFSETQRNKGNFPGRFSGRQFSNSRSEMNVSTLELGDSALYLCASSTGLAGDRDEQFFGPGTRLTVL.